These 9 T cell receptor beta chains share one sample of origin, sequenced in a study of human T cells and chemical hapten exposure. The time point was: healthy volunteer bleed at 2 weeks. Unseparated into fractions, whole blood served as the source from which total RNA was extracted. TCRdb analysed the RACE reads with MiXCR anew, one entry per CDR3 protein. The sample includes some 50,000 distinct CDR3 sequences, about 4.5% of them seen just once. Input material: whole blood. Source of these receptors: a female donor in good health. Some clones in this sample may be carry-over from other donors' samples.

This clonotype was detected ten times or more. V usage is TRBV6-2 or TRBV6-3 and J usage is TRBJ2-7; 8 nucleotides align to TRBD1. Losses at the gene ends were 4 bases for V and 0 bases for J; bases not matched to a gene: 8. The germline gives CDR1 MNHEY, CDR2 SVGEGT. The CDR3 consists of 16 residues. Here the CDR3 reads CASSFSRQGTSYEQYF. The CDR3 nucleotides are TGTGCCAGCAGTTTCTCCAGACAGGGGACCTCCTACGAGCAGTACTTC.

This chain uses TRBV5-6 with TRBJ1-6; 9 nucleotides match TRBD1. Germline CDR1 reads SGHDT; CDR2 reads YYEEEE. The trim removed 4 bases at V and 10 bases at J, leaving 9 bases unmatched. This CDR3 comprises 15 residues. Here the CDR3 DNA reads TGTGCCAGCAGCCTCTTTGACAGGGGGGAATCACCCCTCCACTTT. It specifies CASSLFDRGESPLHF. Full variable domain (rest looked up from reference TRBV5-6 and TRBJ1-6): DAGVTQSPTHLIKTRGQQVTLRCSPKSGHDTVSWYQQALGQGPQFIFQYYEEEERQRGNFPDRFSGHQFPNYSSELNVNALLLGDSALYLCASSLFDRGESPLHFGNGTRLTVT.

Ten or more counts support this clonotype. The CDR3 here is CSAGGGRDSPLHF. The CDR3 DNA follows: TGCAGTGCCGGGGGTGGGCGCGATTCACCCCTCCACTTT. V and J are TRBV20-1 and TRBJ1-6; tentatively, D is TRBD1 (5 bases). Trimming removed 6 bases at V and 8 bases at J, with 14 bases between. This CDR3 has 13 amino acids. Germline CDR1 and CDR2: DFQATT and SNEGSKA (reference sequence).

Ten or more counts support this clonotype. The chain couples TRBV4-3 to TRBJ1-2, with D possibly being TRBD1 (6 bases). The length of the CDR3 is 14 residues. Trimming took off 4 bases at V and 4 bases at J, with 13 bases between the two ends. Per the germline V gene, CDR1 is LGHNA and CDR2 is YSLEER. The CDR3 nucleotides are TGCGCCAGCAGCCCCCGGGGGGCAGCCTATGGCTACACCTTC. Amino acids: CASSPRGAAYGYTF.

This clonotype occurred many times. The chain recombines TRBV6-5 with TRBJ1-4, with a tentative D call TRBD1 (5 bases). V was clipped by 4 bases and J by 4 bases, with 16 bases between them. The CDR3 is 16 residues long. The V gene's germline CDR1 is MNHEY and CDR2 SVGAGI. Written as DNA, the CDR3 is TGTGCCAGCAGTTCCCGGGGCCGTGCTATTAATGAAAAACTGTTTTTT. It translates to CASSSRGRAINEKLFF.

This clonotype was counted only a few times. This rearrangement joins TRBV20-1 to TRBJ2-3, with D possibly TRBD1 on 6 matching bases. CDR3 size: 13 residues. V was pared by 3 bases and J by 8 bases, with 15 bases between. Germline lookup yields CDR1 DFQATT and CDR2 SNEGSKA (reference sequence). The CDR3 loop is CSASTGRLGTQYF. The CDR3 nucleotides are TGCAGTGCTAGTACAGGGCGTCTGGGTACGCAGTATTTT.

This clonotype was detected many times. The chain combines TRBV13 with TRBJ2-7; maybe TRBD1 (5 bases). The CDR3 runs to 14 residues. Germline CDR1 PRHDT, CDR2 FYEKMQ (reference sequence). V lost 5 bases and J lost 3, with 14 bases in between. CDR3: CASSTQDSFYEQYF. For the CDR3, the DNA is TGTGCCAGCAGCACCCAAGACAGTTTCTACGAGCAGTACTTC.

This clonotype was detected many times. In nucleotides, the CDR3 is TGTGCCAGCAGCTTAGGTACAGGGAGTACAGGAAACACCATATATTTT. Amino acid sequence: CASSLGTGSTGNTIYF. The chain recombines TRBV7-8 with TRBJ1-3; the D gene is possibly TRBD1 (6 bases). The length of the CDR3 is 16 residues. The ends were cut back, 1 base at V and 4 bases at J, with 14 bases in the middle. Germline lookup yields CDR1 SGHVS and CDR2 FQNEAQ. The full variable domain, in which reference TRBV7-8 and TRBJ1-3 provide the parts outside the CDR3, is GAGVSQSPRYKVAKRGQDVALRCDPISGHVSLFWYQQALGQGPEFLTYFQNEAQLDKSGLPSDRFFAERPEGSVSTLKIQRTQQEDSAVYLCASSLGTGSTGNTIYFGEGSWLTVV.

Many counts were recorded for this clonotype. Written as DNA, the CDR3 is TGTGCCAGCAGCCTGGGGACTAGCGGGGGGATAAACCAAGAGACCCAGTACTTC. Translated: CASSLGTSGGINQETQYF. This chain uses TRBV4-2 with TRBJ2-5, with TRBD2 identical over 15 bases. The CDR3 extends over 18 amino acids. J lost 0 bases, V lost 4 bases, and 6 bases had no gene match. Germline-derived CDR1 and CDR2 are LGHNA and YNFKEQ.